Sequencing of this T cell receptor beta chain was carried out in a study of T cell responses to AZD1222 COVID-19 vaccine. Study results and limitations: Targets within unmutated variant regions were reportedly found for nearly half of spike-specific TCRs. The donor group comprised mostly white British people and more females; the analysis possibly underestimated clonal diversity. Scientists sampled the repertoires only once the peak T cell response had passed.

Regarding this clone: What it recognizes is unknown.

Assay: immunoSEQ multiplex PCR; the TCRdb copy retains only in-frame clones and omits some. Here the sample spans some 140,000 clones, 90% to 95% being singletons. Second-dose intervals near 4 or 12 weeks were combined. Germline trimming cut 5 bases from V and 6 bases from J; bases unmatched to any gene: 6. Looked up from germline, CDR1 is MGHRA and CDR2 is YSYEKL. The CDR3 spans 15 residues. The V gene is TRBV4-1, the J gene TRBJ1-5; 11 bases are shared with TRBD1. The input for sequencing was peripheral blood, taken 28 days after the second AZD1222 dose. The receptor was derived from an adult who received the AZD1222 COVID-19 vaccine. The DNA for the CDR3 is TGCGCCAGCAGCGGCGGACAGGGGGCAGGTCAGCCCCAGCATTTT. Translating it yields CASSGGQGAGQPQHF.